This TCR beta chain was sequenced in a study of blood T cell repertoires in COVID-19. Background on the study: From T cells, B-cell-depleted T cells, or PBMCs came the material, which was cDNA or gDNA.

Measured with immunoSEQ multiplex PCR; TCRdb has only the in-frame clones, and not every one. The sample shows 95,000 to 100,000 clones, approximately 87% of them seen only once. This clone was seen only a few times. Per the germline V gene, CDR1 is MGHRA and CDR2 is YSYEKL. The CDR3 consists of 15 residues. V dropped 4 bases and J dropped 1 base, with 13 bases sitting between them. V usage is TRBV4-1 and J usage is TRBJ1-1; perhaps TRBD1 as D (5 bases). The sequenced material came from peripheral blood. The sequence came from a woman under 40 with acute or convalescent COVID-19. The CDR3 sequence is CASSRPGSKNTEAFF. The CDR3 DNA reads TGCGCCAGCAGCCGCCCAGGGTCCAAGAACACTGAAGCTTTCTTT.